This TCR beta chain stems from a study of T-cell memory formation after mild COVID-19. TCRdb ran MiXCR on the 5' RACE reads and lists one entry per CDR3 protein. This sample has under 200,000 distinct CDR3 sequences, with 30% to 35% found just once. The J segment lost 6 bases and the V segment lost 6 bases, leaving 3 bases of the junction unmatched. The CDR3 is 12 residues long. J is TRBJ1-2 and V is TRBV12-3 or TRBV12-4, with 8 positions matching TRBD1. The TCR sequence derives from an adult woman who had mild COVID-19 (a few samples of this study predate the infection). Cell type and time point are not known. Sequencing was carried out using PBMCs or a T cell subset sorted from them (not recorded which). The CDR3 reads CASRSTGDGYTF. The CDR3 DNA reads as TGTGCCAGCAGGTCGACAGGGGATGGCTACACCTTC.